This T cell receptor (beta chain) was recovered during a study of blood T cell repertoires in COVID-19. About the research overall: Samples of COVID-19 (acute and convalescent) were obtained from the United States, Italy and Spain. PBMCs, B-cell-depleted T cells, or T cells were the source of the cDNA or gDNA that made up the material.

Original processing methods: Counts of nucleated cells, estimated from reference gene primer amplification, were obtained. TCRdb's copy holds only in-frame clones and misses some; the assay was immunoSEQ multiplex PCR. V and J calls and clone size come straight from that table; D and trimming were deduced from the DNA. The sample holds approximately 260,000 clones, about 90% seen once. Seattle's cohort entered during active infection and was followed longitudinally. Sample: peripheral blood. The source of this sequence is a woman aged 55-69 years with COVID-19, enrolled during active disease.

The CDR3 sequence: CASSTSSGANEKLFF. CDR3 DNA sequence: TGTGCCAGCAGCACTAGTTCGGGGGCTAATGAAAAACTGTTTTTT. The V gene is TRBV5-5, the J gene TRBJ1-4; tentatively, D is TRBD1 (5 bases). This CDR3 contains 15 residues. V was trimmed by 4 bases and J by 3 bases, leaving 13 bases between them. Germline-derived CDR1 and CDR2 are SGHKS and YYEKEE (reference sequence).